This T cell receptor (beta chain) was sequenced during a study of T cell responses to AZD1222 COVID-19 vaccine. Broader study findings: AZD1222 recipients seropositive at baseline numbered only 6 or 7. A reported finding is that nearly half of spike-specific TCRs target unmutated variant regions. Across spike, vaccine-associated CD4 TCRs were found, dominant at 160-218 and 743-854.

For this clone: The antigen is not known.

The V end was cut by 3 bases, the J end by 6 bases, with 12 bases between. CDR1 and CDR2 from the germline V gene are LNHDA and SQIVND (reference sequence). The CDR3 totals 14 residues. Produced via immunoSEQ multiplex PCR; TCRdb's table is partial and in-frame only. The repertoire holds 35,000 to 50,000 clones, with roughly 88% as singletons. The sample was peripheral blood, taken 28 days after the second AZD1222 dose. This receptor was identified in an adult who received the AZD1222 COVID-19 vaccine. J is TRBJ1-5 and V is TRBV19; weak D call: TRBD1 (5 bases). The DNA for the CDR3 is TGTGCCAGTAGTATTTCGGGGGGGGGTCAGCCCCAGCATTTT. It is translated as CASSISGGGQPQHF.